This TCR beta chain was observed in a study of shared clonotypes between healthy human individuals. Findings and limits, study-wide: What rarefaction showed was incomplete sorted-subset sequencing despite large depth.

The naive CD8 subset, CD45RO-negative cells positively selected for CCR7, excluded terminally differentiated effector memory CD45RA+ cells. None of the donors, who were healthy HIV-negative adults, had recently had acute infections or vaccinations. Evenly divided among several immunoSEQ plates was the genomic DNA of each subset. Data came from immunoSEQ multiplex PCR; TCRdb stores just in-frame clones and leaves some out. The top ten hold around 1.1% of the sample, which has 2 million or so clones, about 95% seen once. To note about this clone: The target antigen is unknown.

The CDR3 sequence is 16 residues long. Germline CDR1 and CDR2: MGHRA and YSYEKL. V dropped 4 bases and J dropped 1 base, with 16 bases sitting between them. The sequenced sample consisted of naive CD8+ T cells sorted from blood. The V and J genes are TRBV4-1 and TRBJ1-2, with a tentative D call TRBD1 (6 bases). This clonotype originated in a man aged 18 to 35 in good health. In DNA, the CDR3 is TGCGCCAGCAGCCGTTCTCCAGGGGCTTATAACTATGGCTACACCTTC. It encodes CASSRSPGAYNYGYTF.